This paragraph covers one TCR beta chain sequence. This sample is part of a study of shared clonotypes between healthy human individuals. This table comes from immunoSEQ multiplex PCR, and its TCRdb copy is limited to in-frame clones, with some not included. The table has about 600,000 clones, around 97% seen once. V gave up 6 bases and J gave up 5 bases, with 13 bases separating them. Germline V gene lookup returns CDR1 MNHEY and CDR2 SMNVEV (reference sequence). This CDR3 region has 13 residues. This clonotype originated in a woman in her thirties in good health. The rearrangement uses TRBV27 and TRBJ2-5; possibly TRBD2 for D (5 bases). Source material: naive CD4+ T cells sorted from blood. Subset specified: CD45RA+ positively selected. DNA for the CDR3: TGTGCCAGCAGGTCACTAGATAGGGAGACCCAGTACTTC. Protein: CASRSLDRETQYF.